Presented here are 21 T cell receptor beta chains from one specimen sequenced in a study of T cell changes during pregnancy in multiple sclerosis. Libraries were prepared by immunoSEQ multiplex PCR; TCRdb keeps only in-frame clonotypes and omits some of them. The sample lists tens of thousands of clones, over 85% occurring once. Sequenced material: peripheral blood, taken in the third trimester of pregnancy. The receptors stem from a female donor in good health, enrolled as a control in a pregnancy study.

V usage is TRBV9 and J usage is TRBJ2-5; TRBD2 might be the D (5 bases). V was pared by 3 bases and J by 5 bases, with 11 bases between. Germline CDR1 reads SGDLS; CDR2 reads YYNGEE. This CDR3 is built from 13 residues. This CDR3 is CASSGGITETQYF. The CDR3 DNA reads as TGTGCCAGCAGCGGAGGGATTACCGAGACCCAGTACTTC.

The J gene is TRBJ1-2, the V gene TRBV7-9; D not resolved. Germline V gene sequence: CDR1 SEHNR, CDR2 FQNEAQ (reference sequence). This CDR3 is built from 15 residues. Between the trimmed V and J ends, which lost 7 bases and 2 bases, there was a span of 17 bases. The CDR3 nucleotides are TGTGCCAGCACCCTCGGGAACTCACACAACTATGGCTACACCTTC. Protein: CASTLGNSHNYGYTF.

V usage is TRBV6-6 and J usage is TRBJ2-7, with TRBD1 identical over 10 bases. The V gene end was trimmed by 4 bases and the J gene end by 0 bases; junction bases not matched to a gene: 3. The germline V gene has CDR1 MNHNY and CDR2 SVGAGI (reference sequence). There are 15 residues in the CDR3. This CDR3 reads CASSLGTGDSYEQYF. CDR3 nucleotide sequence: TGTGCCAGCAGTTTAGGGACAGGGGACTCCTACGAGCAGTACTTC.

The chain couples TRBV4-1 to TRBJ2-5, with TRBD2 matching over 11 bases. This CDR3 has 18 residues. From germline, CDR1 is MGHRA and CDR2 YSYEKL. J was trimmed by 4 bases and V by 1 base; bases with no gene match: 11. CDR3 amino acids: CASSQVLTSGSRRETQYF. CDR3 nucleotides: TGCGCCAGCAGCCAAGTTCTAACTAGCGGGAGTCGGCGAGAGACCCAGTACTTC.

The chain combines TRBV2 with TRBJ2-1; 11 bases map to TRBD2. The CDR3 loop spans 15 amino acids. Germline CDR1 and CDR2: SNHLY and FYNNEI. After removal of 3 bases from V and 5 bases from J, the junction contained 3 bases not matched to a gene. The CDR3 DNA reads as TGTGCCAGCAGTGACGGGACTAGCGGAAACAATGAGCAGTTCTTC. It encodes CASSDGTSGNNEQFF.

This chain connects TRBV4-1 to TRBJ2-7; perhaps TRBD1 as D (6 bases). Germline CDR1 and CDR2: MGHRA and YSYEKL. This CDR3 spans 13 amino acids. Trimming took off 1 base at V and 3 bases at J, with 7 bases between the two ends. The CDR3 loop reads CASSQVGGYEQYF. The CDR3 bases are TGCGCCAGCAGCCAAGTAGGGGGCTACGAGCAGTACTTC.

As DNA, the CDR3 is TGTGCCAGTAGTATAGAGGCGGGACTAGCGGGGACGAACACCGGGGAGCTGTTTTTT. Its protein product is CASSIEAGLAGTNTGELFF. The V and J genes are TRBV19 and TRBJ2-2, with 13 bases matching TRBD2. The CDR3 loop spans 19 amino acids. Germline V gives CDR1 LNHDA, CDR2 SQIVND (reference sequence). V was clipped by 0 bases and J by 0 bases; unmatched bases: 4.

The chain employs TRBV23-1 and TRBJ1-4; 10 nucleotides line up with TRBD1. TRBV23-1 is noted as an ORF with a role that remains uncertain. Trimming took 7 bases from V and 8 from J; bases not matched to a gene: 4. This CDR3 is built from 13 residues. In DNA form, the CDR3 reads TGCGCCAGCACGACAGGGGGCCACGAAAAACTGTTTTTT. Residues: CASTTGGHEKLFF.

This sequence joins TRBV7-9 and TRBJ2-7; maybe TRBD2 (5 bases). V lost 1 base, J lost 5 bases, and 12 bases lay in between. In germline, CDR1 is SEHNR, CDR2 FQNEAQ (reference sequence). CDR3 length: 14 amino acids. The CDR3: CASSLVGLADEQYF. The CDR3 nucleotides are TGTGCCAGCAGCTTAGTAGGGCTAGCAGACGAGCAGTACTTC.

This rearrangement joins TRBV19 to TRBJ1-1; no clear D. Trimming shortened V by 2 bases and J by 3 bases, and 7 bases separated the two germline ends. The germline CDR1 and CDR2 sequences are LNHDA and SQIVND (reference sequence). The CDR3 runs to 13 residues. For the CDR3, the DNA is TGTGCCAGTAGTATAACATCCCACACTGAAGCTTTCTTT. Translated: CASSITSHTEAFF.

The CDR3 sequence is CASSKGALAGTEAFF. CDR3 coding DNA: TGTGCCAGCAGCAAAGGGGCACTCGCGGGCACTGAAGCTTTCTTT. The chain couples TRBV4-2 to TRBJ1-1; perhaps TRBD1 as D (5 bases). The ends were cut back, 5 bases at V and 4 bases at J, with 17 bases in the middle. The CDR3 runs 15 residues. Germline assignment: CDR1 LGHNA and CDR2 YNFKEQ.

V usage is TRBV6-5 and J usage is TRBJ1-2; D remains ambiguous. The CDR3 runs 16 residues. CDR1 is MNHEY and CDR2 is SVGAGI in the germline V gene. Trimming stripped 0 bases from V and 3 bases from J, with 14 bases between. The CDR3 sequence is CASSYSIGGLDYGYTF. The CDR3 DNA follows: TGTGCCAGCAGTTACTCAATCGGAGGGCTGGACTATGGCTACACCTTC.

This rearrangement joins TRBV7-2 to TRBJ1-1; TRBD1 might be the D (6 bases). Deletions cut 1 base from V and 7 bases from J, with 10 bases between. Germline CDR1 and CDR2: SGHTA and FQGNSA. The CDR3 consists of 13 residues. In nucleotides, the CDR3 is TGTGCCAGCAGCTTAGGGGGGGGCTATGAAGCTTTCTTT. Its protein is CASSLGGGYEAFF.

The chain is built from TRBV25-1 and TRBJ1-1; D may be TRBD1 (6 bases). Germline CDR1 MGHDK, CDR2 SYGVNS. V lost 6 bases to trimming and J lost 1 base, with 6 bases between them. This CDR3 is 12 amino acids long. The CDR3 DNA reads TGTGCCAGCAGGACAGGGAACACTGAAGCTTTCTTT. Its translation is CASRTGNTEAFF. The complete variable domain, with remaining parts taken from reference TRBV25-1 and TRBJ1-1, reads EADIYQTPRYLVIGTGKKITLECSQTMGHDKMYWYQQDPGMELHLIHYSYGVNSTEKGDLSSESTVSRIRTEHFPLTLESARPSHTSQYLCASRTGNTEAFFGQGTRLTVV.

This clone was seen just once. The chain has TRBV21-1 and TRBJ2-3; the table gives TRBD2 as D, unverified against the DNA. TRBV21-1 constitutes a pseudogene. CDR3 length equals 16 residues. The CDR3 nucleotides read TGTGCCAGCAGCAAAGCCTCCGGGGGGTGCACAGATACGCAGTATTTT. Translation gives CASSKASGGCTDTQYF.

The chain carries TRBV5-1 and TRBJ2-3, with 7 bases matching TRBD2. There are 14 residues in the CDR3. V lost 3 bases and J lost 3; bases outside the gene matches: 4. Per germline, CDR1 SGHRS and CDR2 YFSETQ. The chain's CDR3 is CASSSWEGTDTQYF. The CDR3 DNA reads TGCGCCAGCAGCTCATGGGAGGGAACAGATACGCAGTATTTT.

The rearrangement uses TRBV28 and TRBJ1-1; weak D call: TRBD1 (6 bases). The CDR3 runs to 15 residues. V lost 5 bases to trimming and J lost 5 bases, with 18 bases between them. The germline V gene encodes CDR1 MDHEN and CDR2 SYDVKM. The CDR3, as DNA: TGTGCCAGCAGTCCTCATTCGGGGGGCCCTACTGAAGCTTTCTTT. Translated, it gives CASSPHSGGPTEAFF.

The chain employs TRBV6-1 and TRBJ1-2; D call uncertain. Trimming stripped 1 base from V and 5 bases from J, with 11 bases between. The CDR3 has 14 residues. Germline loops: CDR1 MNHNS, CDR2 SASEGT. In DNA, the CDR3 is TGTGCCAGCAGTGAAGGTGGGTCAGGTTATGGCTACACCTTC. Protein: CASSEGGSGYGYTF.

The chain is built from TRBV10-1 and TRBJ1-1; weak D call: TRBD1 (5 bases). CDR1 and CDR2 (germline): WNHNN, SYGVQD (reference sequence). V lost 4 bases and J lost 4, with 19 bases in between. The CDR3 sequence is 16 residues long. The CDR3 bases are TGCGCCAGCAGTGGAGCCCTGAGGCGGGGGAGCACTGAAGCTTTCTTT. Amino acid sequence: CASSGALRRGSTEAFF.

The chain carries TRBV28 and TRBJ1-2, with 9 bases matching TRBD1. V trimming: 7 bases; J trimming: 4 bases; junction bases outside the gene matches: 10. The CDR3 loop spans 15 amino acids. Germline CDR1 reads MDHEN; CDR2 reads SYDVKM. CDR3 DNA sequence: TGTGCCAGCAAGGGGGACAGGGAGGGTATCTATGGCTACACCTTC. It specifies CASKGDREGIYGYTF.

J is TRBJ2-7 and V is TRBV19; D call uncertain. Germline CDR1 LNHDA, CDR2 SQIVND (reference sequence). V dropped 1 base and J dropped 1 base, with 5 bases sitting between them. The length of the CDR3 is 13 residues. CDR3: CASSIGASYEQYF. CDR3 nucleotides: TGTGCCAGTAGTATAGGGGCGTCCTACGAGCAGTACTTC.